The 22 T cell receptor beta chains listed next were all sequenced from one sample in a study of blood T cell repertoires in COVID-19. Measured with immunoSEQ multiplex PCR; TCRdb has only the in-frame clones, and not every one. The table lists 94,000 or so clones, roughly 88% of them singletons. Sequencing was carried out using peripheral blood. These TCRs come from a man in his 60s with acute or convalescent COVID-19.

The chain combines TRBV3-1 (or the pseudogene TRBV3-2) with TRBJ2-3; 8 bases are shared with TRBD1. The CDR3 totals 14 residues. V lost 3 bases, J lost 6 bases, and 5 bases stayed unmatched. Per germline, CDR1 LGHDT and CDR2 YNNKEL (reference sequence). The CDR3 nucleotides read TGTGCCAGCAGCCACAGACAGGGGTTGGATACGCAGTATTTT. This sequence encodes CASSHRQGLDTQYF.

This rearrangement joins TRBV29-1 to TRBJ1-2; D not certain. Germline lookup yields CDR1 SQVTM and CDR2 ANQGSEA. The CDR3 extends over 12 amino acids. Between the trimmed V and J ends, which lost 1 base and 8 bases, there was a span of 11 bases. The CDR3 spells CSVEGQSFGYTF. In DNA, the CDR3 is TGCAGCGTTGAAGGACAAAGCTTCGGCTACACCTTC. The complete variable domain, with remaining parts taken from reference TRBV29-1 and TRBJ1-2, reads SAVISQKPSRDICQRGTSLTIQCQVDSQVTMMFWYRQQPGQSLTLIATANQGSEATYESGFVIDKFPISRPNLTFSTLTVSNMSPEDSSIYLCSVEGQSFGYTFGSGTRLTVV.

J is TRBJ1-1 and V is TRBV6-2 or TRBV6-3; no reliable D call. From germline, CDR1 is MNHEY and CDR2 SVGEGT. The ends were cut back, 5 bases at V and 5 bases at J, with 9 bases in the middle. The CDR3 covers 12 residues. The CDR3 is CASSQYGTEAFF. The CDR3 DNA reads as TGTGCCAGCAGTCAATACGGGACTGAAGCTTTCTTT.

V is TRBV23-1 and J is TRBJ2-7; TRBD1 agrees at 8 bases. TRBV23-1 is classed as an ORF, of uncertain function. The CDR3 sequence is 19 residues long. J gave up 0 bases and V 0 bases, and 13 bases lay outside the gene matches. The CDR3 sequence: CASSQSRKFWDRSSYEQYF. Here the CDR3 DNA reads TGCGCCAGCAGTCAATCCCGGAAGTTTTGGGACAGGAGCTCCTACGAGCAGTACTTC.

This chain uses TRBV15 with TRBJ1-1; the D gene is possibly TRBD1 (6 bases). CDR1 and CDR2 (germline): LNHNV, YYDKDF (reference sequence). The CDR3 is made up of 14 amino acids. Between the trimmed V and J ends, which lost 5 bases and 0 bases, there was a span of 10 bases. This CDR3 reads CATSSQGMNTEAFF. The CDR3 nucleotides read TGTGCCACCAGCTCGCAGGGGATGAACACTGAAGCTTTCTTT.

The chain joins TRBV7-2 to TRBJ1-6; D is ambiguous. The CDR3 is made up of 13 amino acids. CDR1 SGHTA and CDR2 FQGNSA come from the germline V gene. Trimming removed 3 bases from V and 10 bases from J, with 10 bases in between. The CDR3 DNA reads as TGTGCCAGCAGCTTTCGTCTCAGGTCACCCCTCCACTTT. Translated: CASSFRLRSPLHF. Using reference TRBV7-2 and TRBJ1-6 for the parts outside the CDR3, the full variable domain is GAGVSQSPSNKVTEKGKDVELRCDPISGHTALYWYRQSLGQGLEFLIYFQGNSAPDKSGLPSDRFSAERTGGSVSTLTIQRTQQEDSAVYLCASSFRLRSPLHFGNGTRLTVT.

The chain employs TRBV5-4 and TRBJ2-5, with D perhaps TRBD2 (6 bases). CDR3 length equals 14 residues. V lost 4 bases to trimming and J lost 3 bases, with 13 bases between them. Germline loops: CDR1 SGHNT, CDR2 YYREEE (reference sequence). CDR3 DNA sequence: TGTGCCAGCAGCCCGGGACTCCTAGAAGAGACCCAGTACTTC. Residues: CASSPGLLEETQYF.

CDR3 amino acids: CASSSSGGVEAGELFF. CDR3 nucleotides: TGTGCCAGCAGCTCCAGCGGGGGGGTCGAGGCCGGGGAGCTGTTTTTT. This chain uses TRBV11-2 with TRBJ2-2; 10 bases line up with TRBD2. Germline V gene data show CDR1 as SGHAT and CDR2 as FQNNGV. The CDR3 length is 16 residues. After removal of 4 bases from V and 6 bases from J, the junction contained 8 bases not matched to a gene. The full variable domain, completed using reference TRBV11-2 and TRBJ2-2, is EAGVAQSPRYKIIEKRQSVAFWCNPISGHATLYWYQQILGQGPKLLIQFQNNGVVDDSQLPKDRFSAERLKGVDSTLKIQPAKLEDSAVYLCASSSSGGVEAGELFFGEGSRLTVL.

The V and J genes are TRBV10-2 and TRBJ1-1; no reliable D call. V lost 2 bases, J lost 4 bases, and 5 bases lay in between. The CDR3 covers 12 residues. Germline V lookup: CDR1 WSHSY, CDR2 SAAADI. Here the CDR3 reads CASSEAGTEAFF. The CDR3, as DNA: TGCGCCAGCAGTGAGGCCGGCACTGAAGCTTTCTTT.

The J gene is TRBJ1-4, the V gene TRBV5-1, with 7 bases aligning to TRBD1. This CDR3 has 17 residues. V gave up 3 bases and J gave up 0 bases; unmatched junction bases: 8. The V gene's germline CDR1 is SGHRS and CDR2 YFSETQ. This CDR3 reads CASSSDRASSTNEKLFF. CDR3 nucleotide sequence: TGCGCCAGCAGCTCCGACAGGGCCTCGTCAACTAATGAAAAACTGTTTTTT.

The chain is built from TRBV7-9 and TRBJ2-3; 7 nucleotides agree with TRBD2. Losses at the gene ends were 3 bases for V and 5 bases for J; bases not matched to a gene: 8. The CDR3 is 15 residues long. Germline assignment: CDR1 SEHNR and CDR2 FQNEAQ (reference sequence). The chain's CDR3 is CASSLRGSGKDTQYF. CDR3 sequence (DNA): TGTGCCAGCAGCTTGAGGGGAAGCGGGAAAGATACGCAGTATTTT.

The chain combines TRBV18 with TRBJ2-5, with D possibly matching TRBD2 (5 bases). Looked up from germline, CDR1 is KGHSH and CDR2 is LQKENI. The CDR3 totals 16 residues. Trimming stripped 2 bases from V and 2 bases from J, with 15 bases between. CDR3: CASSPRTPSSQETQYF. The CDR3 DNA reads TGTGCCAGCTCACCAAGGACTCCAAGCTCTCAAGAGACCCAGTACTTC. Full variable domain (remainder filled in from reference TRBV18 and TRBJ2-5): NAGVMQNPRHLVRRRGQEARLRCSPMKGHSHVYWYRQLPEEGLKFMVYLQKENIIDESGMPKERFSAEFPKEGPSILRIQQVVRGDSAAYFCASSPRTPSSQETQYFGPGTRLLVL.

V is TRBV11-2 and J is TRBJ1-2, with D unclear. Germline V gene lookup returns CDR1 SGHAT and CDR2 FQNNGV. V lost 5 bases and J 0 bases, leaving 7 bases between the germline ends. This CDR3 spans 13 amino acids. CDR3 DNA sequence: TGTGCCAGCAGCCGCTACCCTAACTATGGCTACACCTTC. Protein product: CASSRYPNYGYTF.

V usage is TRBV11-2 and J usage is TRBJ1-3; D uncertain. Looked up from germline, CDR1 is SGHAT and CDR2 is FQNNGV. V shed 6 bases and J shed 2 bases, with 14 bases lying between them. This CDR3 has 15 residues. CDR3 loop: CASRAETATGNTIYF. The CDR3 nucleotides read TGTGCCAGCAGGGCGGAGACGGCAACTGGAAACACCATATATTTT. Combining the CDR3 with reference TRBV11-2 and TRBJ1-3 gives the whole variable domain EAGVAQSPRYKIIEKRQSVAFWCNPISGHATLYWYQQILGQGPKLLIQFQNNGVVDDSQLPKDRFSAERLKGVDSTLKIQPAKLEDSAVYLCASRAETATGNTIYFGEGSWLTVV.

There are a few counts of this clone. This sequence joins TRBV7-2 and TRBJ1-4; TRBD1 agrees at 7 bases. The CDR3 length is 16 residues. Trimming took 5 bases from V and 3 from J; bases not matched to a gene: 9. CDR1 and CDR2 from the germline V gene are SGHTA and FQGNSA. The DNA for the CDR3 is TGTGCCAGCAGCAGGGGGCAGGGGTTAGCTAATGAAAAACTGTTTTTT. Protein sequence: CASSRGQGLANEKLFF.

This chain links TRBV7-2 with TRBJ1-5; D might be TRBD1 (6 bases). Germline CDR1 SGHTA, CDR2 FQGNSA. Trimming removed 5 bases at V and 11 bases at J, with 19 bases between. The CDR3 covers 14 residues. CDR3 nucleotide sequence: TGTGCCAGCAGCAATGATTTAATCGAGGGGGCCCAGCATTTT. It encodes CASSNDLIEGAQHF.

The table lists this clone with a few counts. This chain links TRBV9 with TRBJ2-1; D remains ambiguous. Germline V gives CDR1 SGDLS, CDR2 YYNGEE. Trimming took off 0 bases at V and 0 bases at J, with 10 bases between the two ends. The CDR3 runs 16 residues. The DNA of the CDR3 is TGTGCCAGCAGCGTAGTCCCAGTCCACTCCTACAATGAGCAGTTCTTC. This encodes CASSVVPVHSYNEQFF.

This clone showed up just a few times. This chain uses TRBV7-9 with TRBJ2-1; 7 bases match TRBD1. The germline V gene encodes CDR1 SEHNR and CDR2 FQNEAQ (reference sequence). Trimming took 1 base from V and 16 from J; bases not matched to a gene: 7. This CDR3 has 12 amino acids. In DNA, the CDR3 is TGTGCCAGCAGCTTAGTAGGGACAGTAGGATTCTTC. It encodes CASSLVGTVGFF.

This clone was seen once. CDR3 residues: CASSIEITGRQPQHF. As DNA, the CDR3 is TGTGCCAGTAGTATAGAGATAACAGGGCGGCAGCCCCAGCATTTT. The chain links TRBV19 to TRBJ1-5, with D possibly matching TRBD1 (6 bases). Germline V lookup: CDR1 LNHDA, CDR2 SQIVND (reference sequence). The CDR3 sequence is 15 residues long. Trimming pared 0 bases from V and 7 bases from J, leaving 13 bases between.

The genes are TRBV11-2 and TRBJ2-2; maybe TRBD1 (6 bases). The CDR3 totals 14 residues. Germline CDR1 and CDR2: SGHAT and FQNNGV. The V end lost 5 bases, the J end lost 0 bases, and 7 bases lay between the germline ends. CDR3 amino acids: CASSGGSNTGELFF. The DNA for the CDR3 is TGTGCCAGCAGCGGGGGCTCGAACACCGGGGAGCTGTTTTTT.

The rearrangement uses TRBV9 and TRBJ1-4, with D possibly matching TRBD1 (5 bases). Looked up from germline, CDR1 is SGDLS and CDR2 is YYNGEE. CDR3 length: 13 residues. With 3 bases removed from V and 4 bases from J, the gap between germline ends came to 7 bases. The CDR3 region has the DNA TGTGCCAGCAGCGACAGGAATAATGAAAAACTGTTTTTT. This translates into CASSDRNNEKLFF.

The chain couples TRBV9 to TRBJ1-6; 10 bases match TRBD1. The CDR3 has 16 residues. Germline V gives CDR1 SGDLS, CDR2 YYNGEE. The V segment lost 0 bases and the J segment 7 bases; nucleotides outside the gene matches: 4. The CDR3 bases are TGTGCCAGCAGCGTAGCGGGACAGGGGTTGAATTCACCCCTCCACTTT. It codes for CASSVAGQGLNSPLHF.